This T cell receptor (beta chain) emerged from a study of cytomegalovirus exposure and HLA in healthy donors. Findings and limits, study-wide: Among TCR beta chains, those listed as cytomegalovirus-associated numbered over 150. Common viral pathogens seemed, in a later analysis, to connect with several of the most significant clusters.

PCR was performed using 60 Vbeta and 13 Jbeta primers. Clones were sequenced by immunoSEQ multiplex PCR, and TCRdb holds only the in-frame ones, with some missing. Here the sample spans about 140,000 clones, 80% being singletons. On this clone itself: What it recognizes is unknown.

With V trimmed by 5 bases and J by 1 base, 2 bases remained unmatched. Germline V gives CDR1 SEHNR, CDR2 FQNEAQ (reference sequence). This CDR3 is built from 14 residues. The chain employs TRBV7-9 and TRBJ2-5; 9 bases map to TRBD1. The specimen was PBMCs. The receptor was derived from a man between 50 and 59 years old in good health and CMV-seronegative. The CDR3 spells CASSRGQGQETQYF. The CDR3 DNA follows: TGTGCCAGCAGCCGGGGACAGGGCCAAGAGACCCAGTACTTC.